This T cell receptor (beta chain) appears in the sequencing data of a study of control samples from healthy donors and cancer patients. This clone was seen a handful of times. Method: immunoSEQ multiplex PCR; TCRdb's copy keeps in-frame clones and lacks some. The table lists 65,000 to 70,000 clones, more than 80% of them singletons. The sequencing sample was made of PBMCs. The sequence was collected from a woman between 50 and 59 years old with lung cancer.

CDR3 amino acids: CASSLEQGGNTIYF. The CDR3 nucleotides are TGCGCCAGCAGCTTGGAGCAGGGTGGAAACACCATATATTTT. This rearrangement joins TRBV5-1 to TRBJ1-3; tentative D call: TRBD1 (5 bases). The CDR3 spans 14 residues. Germline CDR1 and CDR2: SGHRS and YFSETQ. Trimming removed 0 bases from V and 3 bases from J, with 7 bases in between.